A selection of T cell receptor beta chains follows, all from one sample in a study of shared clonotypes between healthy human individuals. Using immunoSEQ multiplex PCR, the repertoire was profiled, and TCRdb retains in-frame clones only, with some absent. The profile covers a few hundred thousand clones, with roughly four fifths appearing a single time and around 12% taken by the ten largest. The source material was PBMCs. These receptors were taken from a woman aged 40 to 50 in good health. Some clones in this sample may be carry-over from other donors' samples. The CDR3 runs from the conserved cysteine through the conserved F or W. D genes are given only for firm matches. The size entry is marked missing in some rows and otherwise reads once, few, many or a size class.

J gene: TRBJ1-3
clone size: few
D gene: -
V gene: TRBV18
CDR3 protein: CASSAENTIYF
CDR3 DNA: TGTGCCAGCTCGGCCGAAAACACCATATATTTT

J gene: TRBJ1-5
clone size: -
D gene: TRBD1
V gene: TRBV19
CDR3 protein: CASSPTGQGYYQPQHF
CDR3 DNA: TGTGCCAGTAGTCCGACGGGACAGGGGTACTATCAGCCCCAGCATTTT

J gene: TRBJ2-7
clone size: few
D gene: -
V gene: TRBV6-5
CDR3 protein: CASSYGDTGYYEQYF
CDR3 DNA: TGTGCCAGCAGTTACGGGGACACGGGCTACTACGAGCAGTACTTC

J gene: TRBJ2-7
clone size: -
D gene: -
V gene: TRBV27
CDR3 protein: CASSARAGSYEQYF
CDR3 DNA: TGTGCCAGCAGTGCCCGGGCCGGATCCTACGAGCAGTACTTC

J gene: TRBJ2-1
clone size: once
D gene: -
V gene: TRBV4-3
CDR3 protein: CASSKRGRYNEQFF
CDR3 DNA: TGCGCCAGCAGCAAAAGAGGCAGATACAATGAGCAGTTCTTC

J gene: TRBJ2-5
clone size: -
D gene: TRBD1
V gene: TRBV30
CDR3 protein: CAWSPGGAETQYF
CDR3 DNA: TGTGCCTGGAGTCCAGGGGGCGCGGAGACCCAGTACTTC

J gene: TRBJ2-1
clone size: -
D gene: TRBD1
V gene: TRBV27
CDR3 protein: CASSFRDRSSYNEQFF
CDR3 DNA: TGTGCCAGCAGTTTCCGGGACAGATCATCCTATAATGAGCAGTTCTTC

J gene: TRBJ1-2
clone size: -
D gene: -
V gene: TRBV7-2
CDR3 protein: CASSLDPGGGRRGYTF
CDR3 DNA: TGTGCCAGCAGCTTAGACCCCGGGGGGGGGCGACGTGGCTACACCTTC

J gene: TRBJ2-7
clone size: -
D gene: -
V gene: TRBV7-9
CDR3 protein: CASSLDSGDEQYF
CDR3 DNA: TGTGCCAGCAGCTTAGACTCGGGCGACGAGCAGTACTTC

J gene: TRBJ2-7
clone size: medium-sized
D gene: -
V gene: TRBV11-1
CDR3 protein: CASSLGGVSEQYF
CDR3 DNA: TGTGCCAGCAGCTTAGGAGGGGTTAGCGAGCAGTACTTC

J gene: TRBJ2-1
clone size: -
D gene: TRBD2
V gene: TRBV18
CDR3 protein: CASSPVTSGIYEQFF
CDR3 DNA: TGTGCCAGCTCACCAGTGACTAGCGGGATCTATGAGCAGTTCTTC

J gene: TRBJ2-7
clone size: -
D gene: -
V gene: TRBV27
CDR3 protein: CASRGSAYEQYF
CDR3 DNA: TGTGCCAGCCGAGGGTCAGCCTACGAGCAGTACTTC

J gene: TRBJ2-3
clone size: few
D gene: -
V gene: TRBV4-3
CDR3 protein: CASSQDQQGDHTDTQYF
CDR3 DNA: TGCGCCAGCAGCCAAGATCAACAGGGTGACCACACAGATACGCAGTATTTT

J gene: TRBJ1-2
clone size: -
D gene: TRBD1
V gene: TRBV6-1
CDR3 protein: CASSEVGQASDYTF
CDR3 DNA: TGTGCCAGCAGTGAAGTGGGACAGGCTAGTGACTACACCTTC

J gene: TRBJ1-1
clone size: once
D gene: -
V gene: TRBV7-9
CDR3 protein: CASSLVGNTEAFF
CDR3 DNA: TGTGCCAGCAGCTTGGTGGGTAACACTGAAGCTTTCTTT

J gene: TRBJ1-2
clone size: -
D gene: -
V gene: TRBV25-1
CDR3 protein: CASSELGESYGYTF
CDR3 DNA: TGTGCCAGCAGTGAATTAGGCGAAAGCTATGGCTACACCTTC

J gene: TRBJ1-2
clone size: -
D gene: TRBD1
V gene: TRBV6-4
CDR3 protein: CASGADRGYGYTF
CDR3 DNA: TGTGCCAGCGGCGCCGACAGGGGCTATGGCTACACCTTC

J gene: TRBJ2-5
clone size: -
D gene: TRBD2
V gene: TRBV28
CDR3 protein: CATTLAHQETQYF
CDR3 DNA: TGTGCCACTACACTAGCGCATCAAGAGACCCAGTACTTC

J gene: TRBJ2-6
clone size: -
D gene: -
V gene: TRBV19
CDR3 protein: CASSGDGFSGANVLTF
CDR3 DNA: TGTGCCAGTAGTGGGGACGGGTTCTCTGGGGCCAACGTCCTGACTTTC

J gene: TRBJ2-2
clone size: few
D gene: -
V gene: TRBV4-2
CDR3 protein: CASSQVSRGRELFF
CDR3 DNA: TGTGCCAGCAGCCAAGTTTCCAGGGGCCGGGAGCTGTTTTTT

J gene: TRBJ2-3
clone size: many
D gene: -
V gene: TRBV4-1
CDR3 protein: CASSQGDGSTDTQYF
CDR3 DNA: TGCGCCAGCAGCCAAGGCGACGGTAGCACAGATACGCAGTATTTT

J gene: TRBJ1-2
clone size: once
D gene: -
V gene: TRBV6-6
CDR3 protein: CASSPGRSDGYTF
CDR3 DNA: TGTGCCAGCAGTCCTGGACGGTCGGATGGCTACACCTTC

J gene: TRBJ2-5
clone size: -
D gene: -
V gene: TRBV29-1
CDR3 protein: CSVERGAWETQYF
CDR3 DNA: TGCAGCGTTGAAAGGGGGGCTTGGGAGACCCAGTACTTC

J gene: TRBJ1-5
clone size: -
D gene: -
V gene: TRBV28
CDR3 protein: CASSSYRVGSNQPQHF
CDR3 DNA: TGTGCCAGCAGTTCATACAGGGTAGGAAGCAATCAGCCCCAGCATTTT

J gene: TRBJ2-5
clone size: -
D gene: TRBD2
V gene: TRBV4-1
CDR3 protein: CASSQVGLLAAETQYF
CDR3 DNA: TGCGCCAGCAGCCAAGTAGGGTTACTAGCGGCAGAGACCCAGTACTTC

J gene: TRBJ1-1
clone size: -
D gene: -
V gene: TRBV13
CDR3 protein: CASSLGRQLRMNTEAFF
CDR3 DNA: TGTGCCAGCAGCTTAGGAAGACAGCTTCGCATGAACACTGAAGCTTTCTTT

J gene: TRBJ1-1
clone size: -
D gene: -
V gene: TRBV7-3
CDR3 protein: CASSSQRNTEAFF
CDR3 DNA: TGTGCCAGCAGCTCCCAGAGGAACACTGAAGCTTTCTTT

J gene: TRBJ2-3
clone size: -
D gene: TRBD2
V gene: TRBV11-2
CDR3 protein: CASSFRGLAGGLGDTQYF
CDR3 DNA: TGTGCCAGCAGCTTCCGAGGACTAGCGGGAGGGCTGGGAGATACGCAGTATTTT

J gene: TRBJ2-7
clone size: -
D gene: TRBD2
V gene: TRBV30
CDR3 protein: CAWTHGLAGGREQYF
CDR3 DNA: TGTGCCTGGACCCATGGACTAGCGGGAGGACGCGAGCAGTACTTC

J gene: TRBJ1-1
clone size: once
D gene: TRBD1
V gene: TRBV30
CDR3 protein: CAWGVGQGLNTEAFF
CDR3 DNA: TGTGCCTGGGGTGTAGGACAGGGATTAAACACTGAAGCTTTCTTT

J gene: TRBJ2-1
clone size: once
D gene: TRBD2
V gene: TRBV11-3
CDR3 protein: CASSPRGSSNEQFF
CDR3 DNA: TGTGCCAGCAGCCCCCGCGGGAGTTCGAATGAGCAGTTCTTC

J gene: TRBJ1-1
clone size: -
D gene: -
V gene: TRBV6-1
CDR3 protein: CASSERGGMNTEAFF
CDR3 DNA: TGTGCCAGCAGTGAACGCGGGGGGATGAACACTGAAGCTTTCTTT

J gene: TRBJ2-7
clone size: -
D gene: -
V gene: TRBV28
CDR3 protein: CASSLPSYEQYF
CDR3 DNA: TGTGCCAGCAGTTTACCCAGCTACGAGCAGTACTTC

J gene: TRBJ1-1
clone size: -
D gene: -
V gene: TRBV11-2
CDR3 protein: CASSLGGNTEAFF
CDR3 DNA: TGTGCCAGCAGCTTAGGGGGTAACACTGAAGCTTTCTTT

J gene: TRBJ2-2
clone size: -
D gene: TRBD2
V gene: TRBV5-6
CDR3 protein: CASHRLAGVTGELFF
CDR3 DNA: TGTGCCAGCCACCGACTAGCGGGAGTTACCGGGGAGCTGTTTTTT

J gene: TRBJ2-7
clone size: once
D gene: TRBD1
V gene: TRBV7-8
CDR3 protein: CASSLLTGQAYEQYF
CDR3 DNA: TGTGCCAGCAGCTTACTGACCGGACAGGCCTACGAGCAGTACTTC

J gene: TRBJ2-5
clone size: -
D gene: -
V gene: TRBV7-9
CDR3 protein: CASSPLAQETQYF
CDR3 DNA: TGTGCCAGCAGCCCTCTAGCTCAAGAGACCCAGTACTTC

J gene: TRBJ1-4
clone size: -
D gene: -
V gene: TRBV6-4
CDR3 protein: CASPGKQKLFF
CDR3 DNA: TGTGCCAGTCCTGGAAAGCAGAAACTGTTTTTT

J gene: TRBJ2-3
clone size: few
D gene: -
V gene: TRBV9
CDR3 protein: CASSSHQGDIGTDTQYF
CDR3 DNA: TGTGCCAGCAGCTCACACCAAGGGGACATTGGCACAGATACGCAGTATTTT

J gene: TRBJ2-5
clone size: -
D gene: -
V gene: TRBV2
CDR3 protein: CASGLIGDVTQYF
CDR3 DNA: TGTGCCAGCGGACTAATCGGGGACGTCACCCAGTACTTC

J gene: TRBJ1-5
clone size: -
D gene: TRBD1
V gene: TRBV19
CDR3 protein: CASSIRLGPLQGARLMGNQPQHF
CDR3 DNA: TGTGCCAGTAGTATCAGGCTGGGACCACTACAGGGGGCGCGTTTGATGGGCAATCAGCCCCAGCATTTT

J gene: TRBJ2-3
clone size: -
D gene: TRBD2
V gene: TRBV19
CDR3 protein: CASTGGTDTQYF
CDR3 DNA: TGTGCCAGCACGGGAGGAACAGATACGCAGTATTTT

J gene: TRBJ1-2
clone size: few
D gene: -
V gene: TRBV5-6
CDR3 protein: CASSSPGGVRGYTF
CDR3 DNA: TGTGCCAGCAGCTCCCCGGGAGGGGTACGGGGCTACACCTTC

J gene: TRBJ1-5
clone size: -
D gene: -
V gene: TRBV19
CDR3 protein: CASSPRGAPQHF
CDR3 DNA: TGTGCCAGTAGTCCTCGTGGAGCGCCCCAGCATTTT

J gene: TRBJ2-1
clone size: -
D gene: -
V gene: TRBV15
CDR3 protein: CATSRANHAQFF
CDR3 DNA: TGTGCCACCAGCAGAGCTAATCACGCGCAGTTCTTC

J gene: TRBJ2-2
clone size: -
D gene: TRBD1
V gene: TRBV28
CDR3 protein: CASKSDRGTGELFF
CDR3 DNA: TGTGCCAGCAAAAGCGACAGGGGGACCGGGGAGCTGTTTTTT

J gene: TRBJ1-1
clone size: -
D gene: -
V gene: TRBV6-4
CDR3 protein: CASSVDLGTEAFF
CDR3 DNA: TGTGCCAGCAGTGTGGACTTGGGGACTGAAGCTTTCTTT

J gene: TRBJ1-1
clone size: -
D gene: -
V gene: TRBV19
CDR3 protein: CASSIQGTLNTEAFF
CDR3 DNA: TGTGCCAGTAGTATCCAAGGGACACTGAACACTGAAGCTTTCTTT

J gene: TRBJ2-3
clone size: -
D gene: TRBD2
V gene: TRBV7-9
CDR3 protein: CASSTFFTSGNVDTQYF
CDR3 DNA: TGTGCCAGCAGCACCTTTTTCACTAGCGGGAACGTAGATACGCAGTATTTT

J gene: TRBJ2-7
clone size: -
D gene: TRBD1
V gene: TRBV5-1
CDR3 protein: CASSLGTGTEQYF
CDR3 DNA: TGCGCCAGCAGCTTGGGGACAGGGACCGAGCAGTACTTC

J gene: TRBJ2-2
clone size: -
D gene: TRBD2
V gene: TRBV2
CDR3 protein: CASGTSGTGELFF
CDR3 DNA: TGTGCCAGCGGGACTAGCGGGACCGGGGAGCTGTTTTTT

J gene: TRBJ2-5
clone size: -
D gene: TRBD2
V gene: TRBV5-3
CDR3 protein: CARSLRLAGASKETQYF
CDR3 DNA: TGTGCCAGAAGCTTGAGGCTAGCGGGAGCCTCAAAAGAGACCCAGTACTTC

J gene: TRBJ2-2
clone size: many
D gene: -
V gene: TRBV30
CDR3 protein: CAWSAFQVYTGELFF
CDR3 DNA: TGTGCCTGGAGTGCGTTCCAGGTGTACACCGGGGAGCTGTTTTTT

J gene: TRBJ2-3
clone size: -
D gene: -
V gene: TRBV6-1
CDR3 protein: CASSEPGTDTQYF
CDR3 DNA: TGTGCCAGCAGTGAACCGGGGACAGATACGCAGTATTTT

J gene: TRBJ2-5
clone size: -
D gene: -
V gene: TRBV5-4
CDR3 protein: CASNGQTQETQYF
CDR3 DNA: TGTGCCAGCAATGGCCAGACCCAAGAGACCCAGTACTTC